This T cell receptor beta chain derives from a study of response to subunit inactivated influenza vaccine. General observations from the study: Each seasonal flu vaccination may recruit only limited new T cells, authors suggested.

The CDR3 contains 15 residues. The V end was cut by 5 bases, the J end by 3 bases, with 14 bases between. A note on this clonotype: Its antigen is unidentified.

Each CDR3 protein gets one entry after TCRdb re-called the RT-PCR reads with MiXCR. The sample shows 750,000 to 850,000 distinct CDR3 sequences, approximately 17% of them seen only once. The chain employs TRBV12-3 or TRBV12-4 and TRBJ2-1; perhaps TRBD1 as D (6 bases). This clonotype originated in a man in his fifties or sixties who received an inactivated influenza vaccine. Sequenced material: PBMCs from blood, taken around 5 days after vaccination. The CDR3 loop reads CASSRSDRVYNEQFF. The CDR3 bases are TGTGCCAGCAGTCGCTCGGACAGAGTCTACAATGAGCAGTTCTTC.